These 9 T cell receptor beta chains originate from one sample sequenced in a study of cytomegalovirus exposure and HLA in healthy donors. It was with 60 Vbeta and 13 Jbeta primers that the PCR ran. TCRdb's copy holds only in-frame clones and misses some; the assay was immunoSEQ multiplex PCR. Recorded for this sample: some 160,000 clones. The sequenced sample was PBMCs. These receptors came from a man between 25 and 39 years old in good health and CMV-seronegative.

V and J are TRBV19 and TRBJ2-3; tentative D call: TRBD1 (5 bases). The V end lost 6 bases, the J end lost 0 bases, and 13 bases lay between the germline ends. Germline V lookup: CDR1 LNHDA, CDR2 SQIVND (reference sequence). CDR3 size: 15 residues. The CDR3 sequence is CASSGSRASTDTQYF. CDR3 nucleotides: TGTGCCAGTAGCGGGTCCAGGGCTAGCACAGATACGCAGTATTTT.

V usage is TRBV5-1 and J usage is TRBJ2-5; 10 bases fit TRBD2. Per the germline V gene, CDR1 is SGHRS and CDR2 is YFSETQ. The CDR3 totals 16 residues. V shed 4 bases, J shed 0 bases, and the junction held 6 bases outside the gene matches. The CDR3 sequence is CASSGGLAPHQETQYF. CDR3 DNA: TGCGCCAGCAGCGGGGGACTAGCGCCGCACCAAGAGACCCAGTACTTC.

The chain recombines TRBV6-5 with TRBJ2-1; 12 bases are shared with TRBD2. CDR3 length: 16 residues. The junction had 8 bases not matched to a gene; V was cut back by 4 bases and J by 7 bases. Per the germline V gene, CDR1 is MNHEY and CDR2 is SVGAGI. The CDR3 sequence: CASSSRLAGAWNEQFF. The CDR3 DNA follows: TGTGCCAGCAGTTCCAGACTAGCGGGAGCTTGGAATGAGCAGTTCTTC.

As concerns this clone: Distinct nucleotide sequences in the sample also encode this CDR3. V gene TRBV6-6 combines with J gene TRBJ2-7; D unclear. Germline V gene data show CDR1 as MNHNY and CDR2 as SVGAGI (reference sequence). Between the trimmed V and J ends, which lost 6 bases and 1 base, there was a span of 4 bases. The CDR3 length is 11 residues. CDR3 amino acids: CASSGSYEQYF. Here the CDR3 DNA reads TGTGCCAGCAGCGGTTCCTACGAGCAGTACTTC.

The chain links TRBV10-3 to TRBJ1-4; D is perhaps TRBD1 (6 bases). Germline V gene sequence: CDR1 ENHRY, CDR2 SYGVKD. V lost 0 bases and J 4 bases, leaving 12 bases between the germline ends. The CDR3 is 16 residues long. CDR3 sequence reads: CAISESRTAYNEKLFF. The DNA for the CDR3 is TGTGCCATCAGTGAGTCCCGGACAGCCTATAATGAAAAACTGTTTTTT.

The chain uses TRBV9 and TRBJ2-3; 7 bases agree with TRBD2. V was pared by 4 bases and J by 13 bases, with 15 bases of the junction left unmatched. Per germline, CDR1 SGDLS and CDR2 YYNGEE. The CDR3 has 14 residues. Here the CDR3 reads CASSPLAKAGEEYF. The CDR3 region has the DNA TGTGCCAGCAGCCCTTTAGCTAAGGCGGGAGAAGAGTATTTT. Complete variable domain (other parts from reference TRBV9 and TRBJ2-3): DSGVTQTPKHLITATGQRVTLRCSPRSGDLSVYWYQQSLDQGLQFLIQYYNGEERAKGNILERFSAQQFPDLHSELNLSSLELGDSALYFCASSPLAKAGEEYFGPGTRLTVL.

This chain joins TRBV4-3 and TRBJ2-5; TRBD2 matches 11 bases. This CDR3 is built from 14 residues. CDR1 and CDR2 from the germline V gene are LGHNA and YSLEER. After removal of 3 bases from V and 3 bases from J, the junction contained 0 bases not matched to a gene. The CDR3 here is CASSQGLAEETQYF. DNA of the CDR3: TGCGCCAGCAGCCAGGGACTAGCGGAAGAGACCCAGTACTTC.

This chain uses TRBV20-1 with TRBJ1-2; D possibly corresponds to TRBD1 (6 bases). The length of the CDR3 is 11 residues. Germline CDR1 reads DFQATT; CDR2 reads SNEGSKA (reference sequence). V shed 6 bases and J shed 7 bases, with 12 bases lying between them. The chain's CDR3 is CSAPGTPGYTF. In DNA, the CDR3 is TGCAGTGCCCCCGGGACACCTGGCTACACCTTC.

The genes are TRBV6-6 and TRBJ1-6, with TRBD1 matching 7 bases. Germline-derived CDR1 and CDR2 are MNHNY and SVGAGI (reference sequence). The ends lost 6 bases at V and 11 bases at J; junction bases unmatched: 10. CDR3 length equals 14 residues. The CDR3 DNA reads TGTGCCAGCAGACCAGACAGGGCGGAAGCACCCCTCCACTTT. Translation: CASRPDRAEAPLHF.